A single sample gave rise to the 6 T cell receptor beta chains below, sequenced in a study of Ad26.COV2.S vaccination and SARS-CoV-2 variants. Data came from immunoSEQ multiplex PCR; TCRdb stores just in-frame clones and leaves some out. Altogether roughly 410,000 clones are present, under 90% being singletons, with the ten largest covering about 7.4%. Described treatment: some 19 received Ad26.COV2.S at low or high dose, single or two shots; several received placebo; per-sample allocation not given. Specimens were obtained on day 63 following the first vaccine or placebo injection. Material: peripheral blood, obtained in a trial of Ad26.COV2.S vaccine versus placebo. These receptors came from a person aged 18-65 years who received the Ad26.COV2.S COVID-19 vaccine or a placebo.

This clone has a single count. The chain combines TRBV2 with TRBJ1-2; D call uncertain. The CDR3 extends over 12 amino acids. The V gene's germline CDR1 is SNHLY and CDR2 FYNNEI. Trimming took off 3 bases at V and 4 bases at J, with 6 bases between the two ends. The CDR3 region is CASSEGGYGYTF. The CDR3 nucleotides are TGTGCCAGCAGTGAGGGAGGCTATGGCTACACCTTC.

The chain joins TRBV18 to TRBJ1-2; D is unclear. The V gene's germline CDR1 is KGHSH and CDR2 LQKENI. The CDR3 runs 13 residues. Trimming stripped 0 bases from V and 7 bases from J, with 9 bases between. The CDR3: CASSPPGVGGYTF. Written as DNA, the CDR3 is TGTGCCAGCTCACCACCGGGAGTCGGTGGCTACACCTTC.

The chain uses TRBV27 and TRBJ2-5, with D perhaps TRBD1 (5 bases). The V gene lost 2 bases and the J gene lost 4 bases, with 14 bases spanning the gap. The CDR3 sequence is 15 residues long. Germline CDR1 and CDR2: MNHEY and SMNVEV (reference sequence). CDR3 bases: TGTGCCAGCAGTTTAGACAGCCGCTTTGGAGAGACCCAGTACTTC. It specifies CASSLDSRFGETQYF.

V is TRBV5-6 and J is TRBJ1-4; D unclear. The V gene lost 4 bases and the J gene lost 0 bases, with 16 bases spanning the gap. The CDR3 contains 17 residues. The germline gives CDR1 SGHDT, CDR2 YYEEEE. The CDR3 DNA reads as TGTGCCAGCAGCCGCCTCGGCCCTCTTGCAACTAATGAAAAACTGTTTTTT. This encodes CASSRLGPLATNEKLFF.

This rearrangement joins TRBV10-3 to TRBJ1-6, with D unclear. This CDR3 spans 14 amino acids. The V gene lost 3 bases and the J gene lost 5 bases, with 8 bases spanning the gap. Germline values: CDR1 ENHRY, CDR2 SYGVKD. The CDR3 DNA follows: TGTGCCATCAGTGAACCGACCCATAATTCACCCCTCCACTTT. This codes for CAISEPTHNSPLHF.

The chain uses TRBV10-3 and TRBJ2-2, with 9 bases matching TRBD1. Germline CDR1 reads ENHRY; CDR2 reads SYGVKD. This CDR3 contains 15 residues. Germline trimming cut 10 bases from V and 0 bases from J; bases unmatched to any gene: 6. This chain's CDR3 is CATGRQGANTGELFF. The CDR3 nucleotides read TGTGCCACGGGAAGACAGGGGGCGAACACCGGGGAGCTGTTTTTT.